This passage covers 10 T cell receptor beta chains from one sample sequenced in a study of T cell clones after liver transplantation. Produced via immunoSEQ multiplex PCR; TCRdb's table is partial and in-frame only. The data contain more than 7,500 clones, more than 75% of them singletons. Sample: CD8+ T cells from blood, taken at the 22-month timepoint. These TCRs come from a human patient who received a liver transplant. A share of the T cells may be of graft donor origin.

This clone has a handful of counts. As DNA, the CDR3 is TGTGCCACCAGCGGTGGGGGCAATCAGCCCCAGCATTTT. Protein: CATSGGGNQPQHF. The genes are TRBV15 and TRBJ1-5; D not resolved. Trimming took 5 bases from V and 2 from J, leaving 7 bases between them. The CDR3 has 13 residues. The germline gives CDR1 LNHNV, CDR2 YYDKDF (reference sequence).

The CDR3 nucleotides read TGTGCCAGCAGCCCCGGGACTAGCGAGATATCCTACGAGCAGTACTTC. Encoded protein: CASSPGTSEISYEQYF. The chain uses TRBV13 and TRBJ2-7; 10 bases align to TRBD2. J was trimmed by 1 base and V by 5 bases; bases with no gene match: 8. The germline V gene has CDR1 PRHDT and CDR2 FYEKMQ (reference sequence). CDR3 length: 16 amino acids.

The chain has TRBV9 and TRBJ1-2; TRBD1 matches at 7 bases. V shed 0 bases, J shed 4 bases, and the junction held 6 bases outside the gene matches. CDR3 length: 15 amino acids. Germline assignment: CDR1 SGDLS and CDR2 YYNGEE. The CDR3 DNA is TGTGCCAGCAGCGTAGTCGGGGAGGGGGCCTATGGCTACACCTTC. Amino acid sequence: CASSVVGEGAYGYTF. Drawing the rest from reference TRBV9 and TRBJ1-2, the complete variable domain is DSGVTQTPKHLITATGQRVTLRCSPRSGDLSVYWYQQSLDQGLQFLIQYYNGEERAKGNILERFSAQQFPDLHSELNLSSLELGDSALYFCASSVVGEGAYGYTFGSGTRLTVV.

The chain has TRBV11-2 and TRBJ2-2; maybe TRBD2 (7 bases). V shed 5 bases and J shed 0 bases, with 22 bases lying between them. Germline values: CDR1 SGHAT, CDR2 FQNNGV. CDR3 length: 19 amino acids. The CDR3 nucleotides are TGTGCCAGCAGCCCGTGGGGGGGCAGTGAGGGCACGAACACCGGGGAGCTGTTTTTT. This codes for CASSPWGGSEGTNTGELFF.

This clone showed up just once. This chain joins TRBV4-2 and TRBJ2-7; D is unclear. CDR1 and CDR2 (germline): LGHNA, YNFKEQ. Between the trimmed V and J ends, which lost 0 bases and 3 bases, there was a span of 3 bases. The length of the CDR3 is 12 residues. This CDR3 is CASSQDNYEQYF. Here the CDR3 DNA reads TGTGCCAGCAGCCAAGATAACTACGAGCAGTACTTC.

The rearrangement links TRBV29-1 to TRBJ1-2; D remains ambiguous. The CDR3 totals 14 residues. Per the germline V gene, CDR1 is SQVTM and CDR2 is ANQGSEA. V was clipped by 6 bases and J by 4 bases, with 18 bases between them. This chain's CDR3 is CSVPSGTRPYGYTF. CDR3 sequence (DNA): TGCAGCGTACCCTCTGGCACGCGCCCCTATGGCTACACCTTC.

This chain links TRBV30 with TRBJ1-6; a possible D gene is TRBD1 (5 bases). The CDR3 loop spans 15 amino acids. V was shortened by 0 bases and J by 8 bases, with 14 bases between the two germline ends. The germline CDR1 and CDR2 sequences are GTSNPN and SVGIG (reference sequence). The CDR3 spells CAWSVTGPRDSPLHF. The DNA for the CDR3 is TGTGCCTGGAGTGTAACAGGCCCAAGGGATTCACCCCTCCACTTT.

V gene TRBV7-9 combines with J gene TRBJ2-1, with a possible D match to TRBD2 (5 bases). Trimming took off 4 bases at V and 5 bases at J, with 18 bases between the two ends. The CDR3 consists of 16 residues. Germline CDR1 is SEHNR and CDR2 is FQNEAQ (reference sequence). CDR3: CASSSPRLAADNEQFF. In DNA, the CDR3 is TGTGCCAGCAGCTCACCTCGGCTAGCCGCCGACAATGAGCAGTTCTTC.

Comment on this clone: Other DNA sequences of this sample code for an identical CDR3. The chain is built from TRBV7-9 and TRBJ2-7; no definite D call. The CDR3 covers 12 residues. V dropped 1 base and J dropped 0 bases, with 1 base sitting between them. Germline CDR1 and CDR2: SEHNR and FQNEAQ (reference sequence). The chain's CDR3 is CASSLGSYEQYF. CDR3 DNA sequence: TGTGCCAGCAGCTTAGGCTCCTACGAGCAGTACTTC.

The rearrangement joins TRBV28 to TRBJ2-1; the match to TRBD2 covers 9 bases. Germline V gene data show CDR1 as MDHEN and CDR2 as SYDVKM. The length of the CDR3 is 15 residues. The V gene end was trimmed by 5 bases and the J gene end by 8 bases; junction bases not matched to a gene: 10. CDR3 in amino acids: CASSPAGGGRDEQFF. In DNA, the CDR3 is TGTGCCAGCAGTCCAGCGGGGGGCGGGCGAGATGAGCAGTTCTTC.